This TCR beta chain was identified in a study of blood T cell repertoires in COVID-19. In the study overall: Both acute and convalescent COVID-19 samples were obtained from the United States, Italy and Spain. From T cells, B-cell-depleted T cells, or PBMCs came the material, which was cDNA or gDNA.

This clone was seen a single time. Under the authors' procedure: Amplification of reference gene primers was used by the study to estimate nucleated cell counts. Repertoires were generated with immunoSEQ multiplex PCR, while TCRdb's copy carries only in-frame clones and drops some. The DNA was the basis for D and trimming; V, J and clone size are from that table. The sample has approximately 210,000 clones, around four fifths seen once. Deletions cut 1 base from V and 8 bases from J, with 15 bases between. Germline V gene data show CDR1 as SGHNT and CDR2 as YYREEE (reference sequence). The CDR3 is 14 residues long.

The TCR sequence derives from a woman in her seventies with active or convalescent COVID-19. Sequencing was done on a sample of peripheral blood. The gene calls are TRBV5-4 and TRBJ1-2; tentative D call: TRBD1 (5 bases). The CDR3 DNA reads TGTGCCAGCAGCTTGCTGCAGGGAAATGGGGGCTACACCTTC. Its protein is CASSLLQGNGGYTF.